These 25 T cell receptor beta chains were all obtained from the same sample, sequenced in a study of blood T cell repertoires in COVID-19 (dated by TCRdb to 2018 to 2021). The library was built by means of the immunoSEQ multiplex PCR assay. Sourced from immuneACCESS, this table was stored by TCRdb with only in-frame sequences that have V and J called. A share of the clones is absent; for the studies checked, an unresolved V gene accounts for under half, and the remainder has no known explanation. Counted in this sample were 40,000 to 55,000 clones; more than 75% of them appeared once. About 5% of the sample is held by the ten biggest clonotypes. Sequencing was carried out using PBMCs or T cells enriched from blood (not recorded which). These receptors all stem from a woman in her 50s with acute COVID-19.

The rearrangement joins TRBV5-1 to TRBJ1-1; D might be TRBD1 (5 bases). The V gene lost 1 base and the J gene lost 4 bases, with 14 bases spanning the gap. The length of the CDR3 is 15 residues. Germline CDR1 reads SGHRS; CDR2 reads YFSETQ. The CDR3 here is CASSLSPGKGTEAFF. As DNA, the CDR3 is TGCGCCAGCAGCTTGTCCCCAGGGAAGGGCACTGAAGCTTTCTTT. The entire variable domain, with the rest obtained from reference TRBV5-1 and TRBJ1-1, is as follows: KAGVTQTPRYLIKTRGQQVTLSCSPISGHRSVSWYQQTPGQGLQFLFEYFSETQRNKGNFPGRFSGRQFSNSRSEMNVSTLELGDSALYLCASSLSPGKGTEAFFGQGTRLTVV.

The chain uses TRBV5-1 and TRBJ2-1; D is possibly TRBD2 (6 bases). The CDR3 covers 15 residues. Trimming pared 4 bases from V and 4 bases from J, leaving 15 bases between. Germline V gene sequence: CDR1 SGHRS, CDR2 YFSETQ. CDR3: CASSLGTGEYNEQFF. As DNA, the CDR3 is TGCGCCAGCAGCCTCGGGACTGGCGAATACAATGAGCAGTTCTTC.

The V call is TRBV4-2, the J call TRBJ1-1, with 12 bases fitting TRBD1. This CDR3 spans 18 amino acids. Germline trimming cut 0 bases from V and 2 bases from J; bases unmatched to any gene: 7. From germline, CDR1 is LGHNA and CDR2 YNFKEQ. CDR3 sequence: CASSQDTGGTGGNTEAFF. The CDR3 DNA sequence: TGTGCCAGCAGCCAAGACACCGGGGGGACAGGGGGCAACACTGAAGCTTTCTTT.

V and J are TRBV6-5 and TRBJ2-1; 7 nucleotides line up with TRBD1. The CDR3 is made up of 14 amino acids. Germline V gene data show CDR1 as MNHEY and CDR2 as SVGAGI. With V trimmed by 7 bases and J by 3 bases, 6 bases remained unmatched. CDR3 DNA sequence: TGTGCCAGCACCACAGGGGTGGTCTACAATGAGCAGTTCTTC. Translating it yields CASTTGVVYNEQFF.

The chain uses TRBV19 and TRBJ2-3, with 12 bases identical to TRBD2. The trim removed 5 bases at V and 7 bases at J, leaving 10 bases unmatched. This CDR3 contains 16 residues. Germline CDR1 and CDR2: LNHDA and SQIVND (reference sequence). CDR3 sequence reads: CASSPLASGGAYTQYF. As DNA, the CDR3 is TGTGCCAGTAGTCCCCTAGCTAGCGGGGGGGCTTATACGCAGTATTTT.

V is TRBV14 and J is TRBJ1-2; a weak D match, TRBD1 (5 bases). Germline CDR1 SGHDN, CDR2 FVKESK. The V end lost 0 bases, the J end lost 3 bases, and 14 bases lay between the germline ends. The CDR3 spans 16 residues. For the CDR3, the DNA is TGTGCCAGCAGCCAAGACGGAGGGGCTTCTGACTATGGCTACACCTTC. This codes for CASSQDGGASDYGYTF.

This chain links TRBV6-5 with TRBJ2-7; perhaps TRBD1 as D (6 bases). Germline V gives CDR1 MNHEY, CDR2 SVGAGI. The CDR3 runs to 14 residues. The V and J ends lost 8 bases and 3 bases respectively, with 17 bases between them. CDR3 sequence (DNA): TGTGCCAGCTCCTCGGCTGGGGGCGGCTACGAGCAGTACTTC. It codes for CASSSAGGGYEQYF.

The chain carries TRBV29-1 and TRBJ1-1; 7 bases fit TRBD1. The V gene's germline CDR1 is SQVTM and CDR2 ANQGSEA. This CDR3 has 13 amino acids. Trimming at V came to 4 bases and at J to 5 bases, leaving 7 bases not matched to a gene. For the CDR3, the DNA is TGCAGCGTTGGGGCAGGGGGAATGACTGAAGCTTTCTTT. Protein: CSVGAGGMTEAFF.

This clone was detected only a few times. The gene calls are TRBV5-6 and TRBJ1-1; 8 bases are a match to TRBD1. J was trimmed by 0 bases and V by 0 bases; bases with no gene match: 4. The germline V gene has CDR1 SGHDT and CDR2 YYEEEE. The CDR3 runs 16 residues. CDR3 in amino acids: CASSLVTGALNTEAFF. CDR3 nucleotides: TGTGCCAGCAGCTTGGTGACAGGGGCCCTGAACACTGAAGCTTTCTTT.

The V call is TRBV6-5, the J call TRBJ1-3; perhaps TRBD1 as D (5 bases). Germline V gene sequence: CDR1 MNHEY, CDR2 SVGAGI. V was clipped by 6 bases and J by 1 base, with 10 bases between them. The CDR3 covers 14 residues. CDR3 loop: CASRPGMSGNTIYF. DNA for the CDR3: TGTGCCAGCAGGCCAGGGATGTCTGGAAACACCATATATTTT.

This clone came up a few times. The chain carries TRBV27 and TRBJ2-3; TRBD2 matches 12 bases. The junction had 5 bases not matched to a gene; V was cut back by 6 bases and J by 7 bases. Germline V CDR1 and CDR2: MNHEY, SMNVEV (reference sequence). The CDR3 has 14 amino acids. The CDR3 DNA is TGTGCCAGCAGCCCTGGGACTAGCGGGCATACGCAGTATTTT. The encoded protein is CASSPGTSGHTQYF.

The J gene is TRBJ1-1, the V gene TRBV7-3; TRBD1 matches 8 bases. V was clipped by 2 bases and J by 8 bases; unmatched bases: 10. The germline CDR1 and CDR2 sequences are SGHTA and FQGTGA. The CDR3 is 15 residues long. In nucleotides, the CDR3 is TGTGCCAGCAGCTTATCGGGCGAAAGGACAGGGGAAGCTTTCTTT. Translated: CASSLSGERTGEAFF.

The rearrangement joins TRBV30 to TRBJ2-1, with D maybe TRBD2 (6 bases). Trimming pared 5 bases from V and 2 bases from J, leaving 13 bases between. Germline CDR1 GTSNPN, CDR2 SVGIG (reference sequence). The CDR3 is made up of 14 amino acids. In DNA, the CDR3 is TGTGCCTGGGGGCGGTGGGGGGCCTACAATGAGCAGTTCTTC. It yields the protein CAWGRWGAYNEQFF.

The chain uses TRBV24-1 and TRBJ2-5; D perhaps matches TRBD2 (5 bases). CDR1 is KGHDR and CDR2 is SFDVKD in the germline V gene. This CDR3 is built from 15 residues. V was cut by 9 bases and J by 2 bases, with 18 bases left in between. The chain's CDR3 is CATRGRSADQETQYF. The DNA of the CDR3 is TGTGCCACCCGAGGGCGATCGGCAGATCAAGAGACCCAGTACTTC.

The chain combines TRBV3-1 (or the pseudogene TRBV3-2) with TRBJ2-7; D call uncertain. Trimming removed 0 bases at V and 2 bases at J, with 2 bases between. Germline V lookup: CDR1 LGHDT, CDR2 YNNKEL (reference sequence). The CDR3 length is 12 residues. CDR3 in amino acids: CASSQDAYEQYF. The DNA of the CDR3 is TGTGCCAGCAGCCAAGACGCCTACGAGCAGTACTTC.

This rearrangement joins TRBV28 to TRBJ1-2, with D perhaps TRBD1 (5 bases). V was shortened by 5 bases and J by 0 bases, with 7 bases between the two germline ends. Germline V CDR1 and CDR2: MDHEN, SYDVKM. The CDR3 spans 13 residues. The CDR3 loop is CASSGGANYGYTF. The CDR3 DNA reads TGTGCCAGCAGTGGAGGGGCTAACTATGGCTACACCTTC.

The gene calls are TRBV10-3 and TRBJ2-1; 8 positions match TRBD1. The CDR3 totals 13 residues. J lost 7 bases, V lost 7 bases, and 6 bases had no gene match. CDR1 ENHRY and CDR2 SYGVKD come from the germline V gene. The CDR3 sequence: CAITGQEGNEQFF. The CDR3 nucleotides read TGTGCCATCACGGGACAGGAAGGAAATGAGCAGTTCTTC.

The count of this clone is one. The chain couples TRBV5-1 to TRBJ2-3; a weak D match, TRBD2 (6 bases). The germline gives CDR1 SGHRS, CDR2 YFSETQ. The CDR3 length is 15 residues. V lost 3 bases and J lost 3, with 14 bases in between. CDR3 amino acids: CASSWGGLATDTQYF. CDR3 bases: TGCGCCAGCAGCTGGGGAGGCTTAGCGACAGATACGCAGTATTTT.

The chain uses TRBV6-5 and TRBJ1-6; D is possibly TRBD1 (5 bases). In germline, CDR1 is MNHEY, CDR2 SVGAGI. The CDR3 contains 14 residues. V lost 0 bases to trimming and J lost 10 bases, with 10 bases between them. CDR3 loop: CASSYSRGGSPLHF. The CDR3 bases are TGTGCCAGCAGTTACTCGAGGGGAGGCTCACCCCTCCACTTT.

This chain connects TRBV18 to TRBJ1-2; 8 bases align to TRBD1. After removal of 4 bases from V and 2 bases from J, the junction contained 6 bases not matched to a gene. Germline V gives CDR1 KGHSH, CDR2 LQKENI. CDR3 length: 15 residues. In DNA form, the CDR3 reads TGTGCCAGCTCACTGCCTCAGGGGGCGAACTATGGCTACACCTTC. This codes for CASSLPQGANYGYTF. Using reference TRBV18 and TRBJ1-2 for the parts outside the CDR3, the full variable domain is NAGVMQNPRHLVRRRGQEARLRCSPMKGHSHVYWYRQLPEEGLKFMVYLQKENIIDESGMPKERFSAEFPKEGPSILRIQQVVRGDSAAYFCASSLPQGANYGYTFGSGTRLTVV.

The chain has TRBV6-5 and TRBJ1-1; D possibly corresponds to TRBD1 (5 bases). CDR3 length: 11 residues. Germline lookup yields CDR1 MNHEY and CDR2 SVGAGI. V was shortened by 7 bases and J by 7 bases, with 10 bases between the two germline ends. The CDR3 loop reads CASKNRYEAFF. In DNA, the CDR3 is TGTGCCAGCAAGAACAGGTATGAAGCTTTCTTT.

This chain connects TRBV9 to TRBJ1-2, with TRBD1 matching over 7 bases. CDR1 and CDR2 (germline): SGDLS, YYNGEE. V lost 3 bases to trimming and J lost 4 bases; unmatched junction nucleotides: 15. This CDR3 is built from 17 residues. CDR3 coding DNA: TGTGCCAGCAGCGCCCCCTCTTCCGGGACAGCCCTCTATGGCTACACCTTC. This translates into CASSAPSSGTALYGYTF.

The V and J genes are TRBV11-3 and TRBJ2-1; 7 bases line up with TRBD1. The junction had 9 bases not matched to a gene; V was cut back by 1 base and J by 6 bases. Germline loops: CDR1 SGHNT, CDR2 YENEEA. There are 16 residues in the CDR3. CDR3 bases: TGTGCCAGCAGCTTAGGAGGTTGGACAGGAGGCAATGAGCAGTTCTTC. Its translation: CASSLGGWTGGNEQFF.

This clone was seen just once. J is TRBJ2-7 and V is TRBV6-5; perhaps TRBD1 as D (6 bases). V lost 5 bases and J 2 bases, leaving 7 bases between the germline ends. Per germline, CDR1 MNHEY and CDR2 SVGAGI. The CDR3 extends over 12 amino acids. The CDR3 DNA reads TGTGCCAGCAGTCCAGGGGCCTACGAGCAGTACTTC. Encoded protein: CASSPGAYEQYF.

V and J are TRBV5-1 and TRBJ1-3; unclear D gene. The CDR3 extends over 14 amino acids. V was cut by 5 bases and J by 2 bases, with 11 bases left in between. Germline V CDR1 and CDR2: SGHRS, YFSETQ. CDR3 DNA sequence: TGCGCCAGCAGTACGGGGAAAACTGGAAACACCATATATTTT. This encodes CASSTGKTGNTIYF.